The clone carrying this TCR beta chain was seen ten or more times. None of the included patients had other autoimmune diseases, uncontrolled infections, pregnancy or lactation, as these led to exclusion. PBMCs were isolated by Ficoll-Paque density gradient centrifugation, using roughly 10 ml of fresh peripheral blood as the starting material. These data originate in a study of Graves' ophthalmopathy and Graves' hyperthyroidism. As the template, RNA transcripts were used to amplify TCR beta CDR3 regions. An initial RT-PCR round employing HTBI primers preceded a second-round multiplex PCR. One entry per CDR3 protein results from TCRdb running MiXCR on the multiplex PCR reads. The sample holds 300,000 to 400,000 distinct CDR3 sequences; under 20% are singletons and the top ten take around an eighth. The sequencing input was peripheral blood. The TCR sequence derives from an adult man with Graves' ophthalmopathy.

The CDR3 here is CASSFTTSGGLKETQYF. The CDR3, as DNA: TGTGCCAGCAGCTTTACGACTAGCGGGGGGCTAAAAGAGACCCAGTACTTC. The chain has TRBV11-1 and TRBJ2-5; 13 nucleotides agree with TRBD2. The CDR3 extends over 17 amino acids. The V and J ends lost 3 bases and 3 bases, in that order; junction bases with no gene match: 7. The V gene's germline CDR1 is SGHAT and CDR2 FQDESV (reference sequence).